Below are 28 T cell receptor beta chains sequenced from a single sample in a study of technical replicates of blood from several donors. Measured with immunoSEQ multiplex PCR; TCRdb has only the in-frame clones, and not every one. Among about 76,000 clones listed, roughly 92% were seen once. Source material: T cells isolated from PBMCs. These receptors were obtained from a human donor in good health.

The CDR3 coding sequence is TGTGCCAGCAGCCACGACAGGGTCCGAGGCTACACCTTC. Its translation is CASSHDRVRGYTF. The rearrangement uses TRBV5-6 and TRBJ1-2; 7 bases fit TRBD1. Trimming removed 4 bases from V and 8 bases from J; junction bases left unmatched: 8. The CDR3 consists of 13 residues. The germline V gene has CDR1 SGHDT and CDR2 YYEEEE.

V gene TRBV11-2 combines with J gene TRBJ2-5, with no clear D. Germline values: CDR1 SGHAT, CDR2 FQNNGV. CDR3 length equals 14 residues. Trimming pared 4 bases from V and 2 bases from J, leaving 11 bases between. CDR3 sequence (DNA): TGTGCCAGCAGCTCCTACTTAAATCAAGAGACCCAGTACTTC. Encoded protein: CASSSYLNQETQYF.

The genes are TRBV11-2 and TRBJ1-1, with TRBD1 as a possible D gene (5 bases). The CDR3 runs 14 residues. V was shortened by 1 base and J by 7 bases, with 13 bases between the two germline ends. Looked up from germline, CDR1 is SGHAT and CDR2 is FQNNGV. CDR3 loop: CASSLGGHGGEAFF. The CDR3 DNA sequence: TGTGCCAGCAGCTTAGGAGGCCACGGGGGTGAAGCTTTCTTT. The variable domain in full, completed from reference TRBV11-2 and TRBJ1-1, reads EAGVAQSPRYKIIEKRQSVAFWCNPISGHATLYWYQQILGQGPKLLIQFQNNGVVDDSQLPKDRFSAERLKGVDSTLKIQPAKLEDSAVYLCASSLGGHGGEAFFGQGTRLTVV.

The V gene is TRBV11-3, the J gene TRBJ2-5, with D unclear. V lost 1 base, J lost 4 bases, and 13 bases lay in between. The CDR3 has 15 amino acids. Per the germline V gene, CDR1 is SGHNT and CDR2 is YENEEA. The CDR3 DNA follows: TGTGCCAGCAGCTTAGGGGTAGCCAACCCAGAGACCCAGTACTTC. It specifies CASSLGVANPETQYF.

The V call is TRBV6-5, the J call TRBJ2-1, with 11 nucleotides matching TRBD2. With V trimmed by 4 bases and J by 1 base, 3 bases remained unmatched. This CDR3 comprises 16 residues. From germline, CDR1 is MNHEY and CDR2 SVGAGI. The CDR3 nucleotides read TGTGCCAGCAGTTCTAGCGGGAGGCTATCCTACAATGAGCAGTTCTTC. This encodes CASSSSGRLSYNEQFF.

The V gene is TRBV11-2, the J gene TRBJ2-6; D gene unclear. Trimming pared 2 bases from V and 2 bases from J, leaving 10 bases between. The CDR3 extends over 16 amino acids. CDR1 and CDR2 (germline): SGHAT, FQNNGV. CDR3 residues: CASSLYFQAGANVLTF. The CDR3 DNA follows: TGTGCCAGCAGCTTATACTTCCAGGCTGGGGCCAACGTCCTGACTTTC.

The chain employs TRBV30 and TRBJ1-3, with D unresolved. Germline-derived CDR1 and CDR2 are GTSNPN and SVGIG (reference sequence). The CDR3 runs 12 residues. Deletions cut 3 bases from V and 0 bases from J, with 3 bases between. CDR3 sequence reads: CAWSSSGNTIYF. CDR3 DNA: TGTGCCTGGAGCAGCTCTGGAAACACCATATATTTT.

J is TRBJ1-1 and V is TRBV6-5, with TRBD1 matching 7 bases. In germline, CDR1 is MNHEY, CDR2 SVGAGI. The CDR3 length is 14 residues. V gave up 7 bases and J gave up 0 bases; unmatched junction bases: 5. The CDR3 sequence is CASTPGQMNTEAFF. In DNA, the CDR3 is TGTGCCAGCACCCCGGGACAGATGAACACTGAAGCTTTCTTT.

The chain employs TRBV11-1 and TRBJ1-2; D not resolved. Germline values: CDR1 SGHAT, CDR2 FQDESV (reference sequence). Trimming removed 5 bases at V and 0 bases at J, with 19 bases between. CDR3 size: 17 residues. The CDR3: CASSRNIASLPNYGYTF. CDR3 in DNA: TGTGCCAGCAGCCGGAACATAGCCTCCCTCCCTAACTATGGCTACACCTTC.

As regards this clone: One end of the junction is discordant with germline, which a read error may explain. The genes are TRBV28 and TRBJ2-7; 11 bases are a match to TRBD2. The CDR3 totals 15 residues. CDR1 is MDHEN and CDR2 is SYDVKM in the germline V gene. The CDR3 spells CASSRPDLAGGPGVF. Here the CDR3 DNA reads TGTGCCAGCAGTCGTCCGGACCTAGCGGGAGGTCCGGGGGTCTTC.

The V and J genes are TRBV9 and TRBJ2-1; 10 bases agree with TRBD2. With 6 bases clipped from V and 8 bases from J, the junction kept 11 bases outside the gene matches. The CDR3 has 15 residues. CDR1 is SGDLS, CDR2 YYNGEE, per germline. For the CDR3, the DNA is TGTGCCAGCAACCCCCCACTAGCGGGATTCGATGAGCAGTTCTTC. Protein sequence: CASNPPLAGFDEQFF.

The J gene is TRBJ2-1, the V gene TRBV9; 7 bases line up with TRBD2. Germline CDR1 and CDR2: SGDLS and YYNGEE. J lost 9 bases, V lost 3 bases, and 15 bases had no gene match. The CDR3 loop spans 16 amino acids. This CDR3 reads CASSGRGRAAAGEQFF. CDR3 bases: TGTGCCAGCAGCGGACGCGGGAGAGCAGCGGCCGGTGAGCAGTTCTTC.

This clone was detected once. CDR3 sequence (DNA): TGTGCCATCAGTGGGAGAGGTGAAAAACTGTTTTTT. As protein: CAISGRGEKLFF. V usage is TRBV10-3 and J usage is TRBJ1-4; no reliable D call. The length of the CDR3 is 12 residues. V shed 4 bases and J shed 7 bases, with 7 bases lying between them. Germline V gives CDR1 ENHRY, CDR2 SYGVKD.

J is TRBJ2-3 and V is TRBV19; the match to TRBD1 covers 7 bases. The V and J ends lost 4 bases and 0 bases, in that order; junction bases with no gene match: 7. From germline, CDR1 is LNHDA and CDR2 SQIVND (reference sequence). The CDR3 covers 16 residues. CDR3 sequence (DNA): TGTGCCAGTAGTACCGACAGGGCGTCGAGCACAGATACGCAGTATTTT. It translates to CASSTDRASSTDTQYF.

The V gene is TRBV19, the J gene TRBJ2-2, with TRBD2 matching over 7 bases. The CDR3 has 16 residues. V lost 5 bases and J lost 4; bases outside the gene matches: 10. The V gene's germline CDR1 is LNHDA and CDR2 SQIVND (reference sequence). CDR3 coding DNA: TGTGCCAGTAGTGGACTGACTAGCAGTTTCACCGGGGAGCTGTTTTTT. Its protein is CASSGLTSSFTGELFF.

This sequence joins TRBV7-3 and TRBJ2-3; maybe TRBD2 (5 bases). Trimming took off 5 bases at V and 6 bases at J, with 12 bases between the two ends. CDR3 length: 13 amino acids. The V gene's germline CDR1 is SGHTA and CDR2 FQGTGA. The CDR3 region has the DNA TGTGCCAGCAGCCTCGGGGTCTCGGATACGCAGTATTTT. Its protein is CASSLGVSDTQYF.

The chain employs TRBV27 and TRBJ1-2; 7 nucleotides line up with TRBD1. CDR3 length: 14 residues. Trimming took 11 bases from V and 4 from J; bases not matched to a gene: 13. Germline CDR1 and CDR2: MNHEY and SMNVEV (reference sequence). CDR3 sequence: CAAAPGQSVYGYTF. The CDR3 region has the DNA TGTGCCGCTGCCCCGGGACAGTCAGTCTATGGCTACACCTTC.

On this clone: Other DNA sequences within the sample encode an identical CDR3. The chain employs TRBV9 and TRBJ2-2; D unresolved. Between the trimmed V and J ends, which lost 0 bases and 7 bases, there was a span of 4 bases. Looked up from germline, CDR1 is SGDLS and CDR2 is YYNGEE. The CDR3 covers 12 residues. CDR3: CASSVASGELFF. For the CDR3, the DNA is TGTGCCAGCAGCGTAGCGAGCGGGGAGCTGTTTTTT.

V gene TRBV5-6 combines with J gene TRBJ2-3, with D unclear. Germline assignment: CDR1 SGHDT and CDR2 YYEEEE. Trimming cost V 0 bases and J 4 bases, with 6 bases left between them. The CDR3 has 13 amino acids. The CDR3 DNA reads TGTGCCAGCAGCTTGGTGGCTCCAGATACGCAGTATTTT. It codes for CASSLVAPDTQYF.

The chain couples TRBV27 to TRBJ2-1; 13 bases match TRBD2. Germline assignment: CDR1 MNHEY and CDR2 SMNVEV (reference sequence). The CDR3 covers 15 residues. V lost 9 bases, J lost 7 bases, and 9 bases stayed unmatched. CDR3 bases: TGTGCCAGTATGAGGACTAGCGGGAGAGGAAATGAGCAGTTCTTC. This translates into CASMRTSGRGNEQFF.

The V call is TRBV28, the J call TRBJ1-3, with D tentatively TRBD1 (6 bases). CDR3 length: 17 amino acids. Germline V gene lookup returns CDR1 MDHEN and CDR2 SYDVKM. The ends were cut back, 6 bases at V and 8 bases at J, with 26 bases in the middle. In nucleotides, the CDR3 is TGTGCCAGCAGCTTAGATATCCCAACAGGGCTGGAGGACACCATATATTTT. Its protein product is CASSLDIPTGLEDTIYF.

The gene calls are TRBV28 and TRBJ2-1, with D tentatively TRBD1 (6 bases). Trimming pared 6 bases from V and 6 bases from J, leaving 18 bases between. The germline V gene encodes CDR1 MDHEN and CDR2 SYDVKM. CDR3 length: 15 residues. CDR3: CASRPARGGANEQFF. In DNA, the CDR3 is TGTGCCAGCAGGCCGGCCAGGGGTGGGGCCAATGAGCAGTTCTTC.

The chain recombines TRBV5-6 with TRBJ1-5, with 8 bases matching TRBD1. With 2 bases clipped from V and 4 bases from J, the junction kept 2 bases outside the gene matches. Germline CDR1 is SGHDT and CDR2 is YYEEEE. The CDR3 spans 14 residues. CDR3 coding DNA: TGTGCCAGCAGCTTCGGGACAGGAAATCAGCCCCAGCATTTT. Its translation: CASSFGTGNQPQHF.

The CDR3 region is CAWYSGGAYEQYF. CDR3 DNA: TGTGCCTGGTACTCAGGGGGCGCCTACGAGCAGTACTTC. The chain is built from TRBV30 and TRBJ2-7; TRBD1 aligns across 8 bases. J gave up 2 bases and V 5 bases, and 5 bases lay outside the gene matches. The CDR3 contains 13 residues. Germline CDR1 is GTSNPN and CDR2 is SVGIG (reference sequence). Using reference TRBV30 and TRBJ2-7 for the parts outside the CDR3, the full variable domain is SQTIHQWPATLVQPVGSPLSLECTVEGTSNPNLYWYRQAAGRGLQLLFYSVGIGQISSEVPQNLSASRPQDRQFILSSKKLLLSDSGFYLCAWYSGGAYEQYFGPGTRLTVT.

About this clone: At one end, the junction sequence differs from germline, possibly due to a read error. The chain recombines TRBV11-2 with TRBJ1-1, with 9 bases aligning to TRBD1. This CDR3 is built from 18 residues. Germline assignment: CDR1 SGHAT and CDR2 FQNNGV. CDR3 sequence: CASSLDVDRGRGGTEAFF. The CDR3 coding sequence is TGTGCCAGCAGCCTAGACGTGGACAGGGGTCGGGGTGGCACTGAAGCTTTCTTT.

The chain couples TRBV27 to TRBJ1-2, with D perhaps matching TRBD1 (6 bases). CDR3 length equals 15 residues. V was shortened by 5 bases and J by 6 bases, with 19 bases between the two germline ends. Looked up from germline, CDR1 is MNHEY and CDR2 is SMNVEV (reference sequence). The CDR3 spells CASSLSLGRGDGYTF. CDR3 bases: TGTGCCAGCAGTCTCTCCCTTGGCAGGGGCGATGGCTACACCTTC.

This clone was picked up one time. The rearrangement uses TRBV30 and TRBJ2-7; 10 positions match TRBD1. J gave up 5 bases and V 3 bases, and 7 bases lay outside the gene matches. The CDR3 is 14 amino acids. The germline V gene encodes CDR1 GTSNPN and CDR2 SVGIG (reference sequence). CDR3 protein: CAWRPGTGVNEQYF. The CDR3 DNA follows: TGTGCCTGGAGGCCCGGGACAGGGGTTAACGAGCAGTACTTC.

The J gene is TRBJ1-1, the V gene TRBV18, with no clear D. The CDR3 spans 14 residues. CDR1 KGHSH and CDR2 LQKENI come from the germline V gene. Trimming took off 4 bases at V and 6 bases at J, with 15 bases between the two ends. CDR3 in amino acids: CASSQLSFAAEAFF. CDR3 nucleotide sequence: TGTGCCAGCTCACAATTATCCTTTGCAGCTGAAGCTTTCTTT.